Sequencing of this T cell receptor (beta chain) was carried out in a study of OX40 agonist ivuxolimab in advanced cancers. Study-wide findings and caveats: At 0.1 to 3.0 mg/kg, CD4+ and CD8+ blood T cells expanded clonally by week 6.

The protocol was immunoSEQ multiplex PCR, while the TCRdb copy is restricted to in-frame clones and leaves out a portion. The repertoire holds roughly 86,000 clones, with around nine tenths as singletons. Trimming cost V 8 bases and J 0 bases; bases outside gene matches: 7. This CDR3 spans 16 amino acids. Looked up from germline, CDR1 is LNHDA and CDR2 is SQIVND (reference sequence). A remark on this clone: Its antigen is as yet unknown.

This TCR was recovered from an adult with an advanced solid tumor such as melanoma, head and neck, liver or kidney cancer. The sequenced sample was CD4+ or CD8+ T cells sorted from blood, obtained in a trial of the OX40 agonist ivuxolimab. The chain joins TRBV19 to TRBJ2-1; 10 nucleotides agree with TRBD2. This CDR3 reads CASLGASGSSYNEQFF. The CDR3 DNA is TGTGCCAGTCTCGGGGCTAGCGGGAGCTCCTACAATGAGCAGTTCTTC.